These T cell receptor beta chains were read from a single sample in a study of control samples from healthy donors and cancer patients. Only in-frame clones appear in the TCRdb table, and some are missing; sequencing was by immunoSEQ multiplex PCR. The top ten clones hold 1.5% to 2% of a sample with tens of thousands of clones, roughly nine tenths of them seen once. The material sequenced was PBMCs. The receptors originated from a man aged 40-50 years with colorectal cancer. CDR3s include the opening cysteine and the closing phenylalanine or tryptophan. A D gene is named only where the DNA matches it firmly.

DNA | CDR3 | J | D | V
TGTGCCAGCACTTGGGGGAATGAGCAGTTCTTC | CASTWGNEQFF | TRBJ2-1 | - | TRBV27
TGTGCCAGCAGCTTAGGAGGTCTAGCGGGAGGGCCCGGGGAGCTGTTTTTT | CASSLGGLAGGPGELFF | TRBJ2-2 | TRBD2 | TRBV7-8
TGTGCCAGCAGTGATAGGACAGGGGACACCGGGGAGCTGTTTTTT | CASSDRTGDTGELFF | TRBJ2-2 | TRBD1 | TRBV2
TGTGCCAGCAGCTTCCCTAGCGGGAATCAGGAGACCCAGTACTTC | CASSFPSGNQETQYF | TRBJ2-5 | TRBD2 | TRBV5-4
TGCGCCAGCAGCGACACCGGGGGCCAAGAGACCCAGTACTTC | CASSDTGGQETQYF | TRBJ2-5 | - | TRBV5-1
TGTGCCGTGAGATTTTTGGCAGTCTCCTACAATGAGCAGTTCTTC | CAVRFLAVSYNEQFF | TRBJ2-1 | - | TRBV2
TGTGCCAGCAGTTTAACCTCCCCGGCGCGGAAGAACACCGGGGAGCTGTTTTTT | CASSLTSPARKNTGELFF | TRBJ2-2 | - | TRBV27
TGTGCCTGGAGGCGGGACAGGGGGCTTTACACCTTC | CAWRRDRGLYTF | TRBJ1-2 | TRBD1 | TRBV30
TGTGCCACCAGTGGTAGTGGACAGAAAGATGGCTACACCTTC | CATSGSGQKDGYTF | TRBJ1-2 | - | TRBV24-1
TGTGCCAGCTCAAAGGGCCTAGCCAAGAACACCGGGGAGCTGTTTTTT | CASSKGLAKNTGELFF | TRBJ2-2 | - | TRBV18
TGTGCTAGCAGCTTAGGAATAGGCAATGAGCAGTTCTTC | CASSLGIGNEQFF | TRBJ2-1 | - | TRBV7-7
TGTGCCAGCAGCCGGGACTCTTCACCCCTCCACTTT | CASSRDSSPLHF | TRBJ1-6 | - | TRBV7-8
TGTGCTAGTGGTTTGGTATACGGTACAGGGGACTACTACAATGAGCAGTTCTTC | CASGLVYGTGDYYNEQFF | TRBJ2-1 | - | TRBV12-5
TGTGCCAGCAGCCTAGGGACAGGGGAGAACACTGAAGCTTTCTTT | CASSLGTGENTEAFF | TRBJ1-1 | TRBD1 | TRBV13
TGTGCCAGTAGTCCCATAGACTATTTTTCTAGCGGGAGCGTGAATGAGCAGTTCTTC | CASSPIDYFSSGSVNEQFF | TRBJ2-1 | TRBD2 | TRBV19
TGTGCCAGCAGCACGGGAGCTTATAGCAATCAGCCCCAGCATTTT | CASSTGAYSNQPQHF | TRBJ1-5 | - | TRBV6-2/TRBV6-3
TGTGCCAGCAGTTACCGGGAGACCCAGTACTTC | CASSYRETQYF | TRBJ2-5 | - | TRBV6-5
TGTGCCAGCAGCTTAGCCACACCGTACGAGCAGTACTTC | CASSLATPYEQYF | TRBJ2-7 | - | TRBV11-1
TGCGCCAGCAGCCCGCTCCGGACCGGCTACGAGCAGTACTTC | CASSPLRTGYEQYF | TRBJ2-7 | - | TRBV4-1
TGTGCCAGCAGCTCGGGGACCTACTATGGCTACACCTTC | CASSSGTYYGYTF | TRBJ1-2 | - | TRBV27
TGTGCCAGCCTGGGACAGGGCGGAACAGATACGCAGTATTTT | CASLGQGGTDTQYF | TRBJ2-3 | TRBD1 | TRBV19
TGTGCCAGCAGTTCGGGACAGGCCAGAGAGACCCAGTACTTC | CASSSGQARETQYF | TRBJ2-5 | TRBD1 | TRBV28
TGTGCCAGCTCACCGGGAAGGGGAGGACCGGGCTACACCTTC | CASSPGRGGPGYTF | TRBJ1-2 | - | TRBV18
TGTGCCAGCAGCCAAAGTCGACCGAGAGGTGAAGCTTTCTTT | CASSQSRPRGEAFF | TRBJ1-1 | - | TRBV3-1/TRBV3-2